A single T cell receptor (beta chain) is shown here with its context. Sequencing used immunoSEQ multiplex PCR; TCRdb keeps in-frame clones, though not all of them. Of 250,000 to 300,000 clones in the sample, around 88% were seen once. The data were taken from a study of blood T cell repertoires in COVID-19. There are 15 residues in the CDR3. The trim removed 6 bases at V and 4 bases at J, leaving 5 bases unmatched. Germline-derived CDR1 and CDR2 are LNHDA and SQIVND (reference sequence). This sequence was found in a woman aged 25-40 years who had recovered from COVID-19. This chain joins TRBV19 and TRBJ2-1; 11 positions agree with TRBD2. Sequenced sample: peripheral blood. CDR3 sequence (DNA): TGTGCCAGTAGAGGACTAGCGGGTGCATACAATGAGCAGTTCTTC. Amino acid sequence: CASRGLAGAYNEQFF.